These 19 T cell receptor beta chains were sequenced from one sample in a study of cytomegalovirus exposure and HLA in healthy donors. Sequencing was performed with immunoSEQ multiplex PCR; in TCRdb, only in-frame clones are kept and a portion is missing. The sample consists of about 57,000 clones, about 92% of them appearing once. The sample taken for sequencing was PBMCs. All receptors derive from a woman aged 18-29 years in good health and CMV-seronegative.

V gene TRBV7-9 combines with J gene TRBJ2-2; D might be TRBD1 (6 bases). The CDR3 runs to 11 residues. V was clipped by 10 bases and J by 6 bases, with 9 bases between them. Germline CDR1 reads SEHNR; CDR2 reads FQNEAQ (reference sequence). CDR3 sequence: CATEGAGELFF. CDR3 DNA: TGTGCCACTGAGGGGGCCGGGGAGCTGTTTTTT.

The chain combines TRBV11-2 with TRBJ2-5; D gene uncertain. CDR3 size: 15 residues. Germline CDR1 reads SGHAT; CDR2 reads FQNNGV. Trimming stripped 5 bases from V and 2 bases from J, with 15 bases between. CDR3 in amino acids: CASSPRYRQQETQYF. The DNA for the CDR3 is TGTGCCAGCAGCCCTCGTTATAGACAACAAGAGACCCAGTACTTC.

This chain uses TRBV5-1 with TRBJ1-6, with 10 bases identical to TRBD1. Germline CDR1 and CDR2: SGHRS and YFSETQ. The CDR3 runs 15 residues. Germline trimming cut 0 bases from V and 10 bases from J; bases unmatched to any gene: 4. The CDR3 bases are TGCGCCAGCAGCTTGGTTGCGGGACAGGGGTCACCCCTCCACTTT. Translating it yields CASSLVAGQGSPLHF.

CDR3 sequence reads: CASSRTGTYYEQYF. In DNA form, the CDR3 reads TGTGCCAGTAGTCGTACCGGGACATACTACGAGCAGTACTTC. The rearrangement links TRBV19 to TRBJ2-7, with a weak D call TRBD1 (6 bases). The CDR3 extends over 14 amino acids. Germline-derived CDR1 and CDR2 are LNHDA and SQIVND (reference sequence). The V gene lost 5 bases and the J gene lost 3 bases, with 14 bases spanning the gap.

The chain joins TRBV6-1 to TRBJ2-1, with 10 bases lining up with TRBD1. CDR1 is MNHNS and CDR2 is SASEGT in the germline V gene. CDR3 length: 13 amino acids. With 0 bases clipped from V and 15 bases from J, the junction kept 5 bases outside the gene matches. Here the CDR3 DNA reads TGTGCCAGCAGTGAAGCGCTAGGGACAGGGGCGTTCTTC. It translates to CASSEALGTGAFF.

This chain connects TRBV2 to TRBJ2-1; D perhaps matches TRBD2 (6 bases). Germline V CDR1 and CDR2: SNHLY, FYNNEI. Trimming removed 3 bases at V and 8 bases at J, with 14 bases between. The CDR3 loop spans 14 amino acids. The CDR3: CASSDSSGGYEQFF. DNA for the CDR3: TGTGCCAGCAGTGATAGTAGCGGAGGATATGAGCAGTTCTTC. Looking up the rest from reference TRBV2 and TRBJ2-1 gives the full variable domain: EPEVTQTPSHQVTQMGQEVILRCVPISNHLYFYWYRQILGQKVEFLVSFYNNEISEKSEIFDDQFSVERPDGSNFTLKIRSTKLEDSAMYFCASSDSSGGYEQFFGPGTRLTVL.

The chain is built from TRBV7-7 and TRBJ2-1; 10 bases are shared with TRBD1. CDR1 and CDR2 from the germline V gene are SSHAT and FNYEAQ (reference sequence). CDR3 size: 14 residues. J was trimmed by 6 bases and V by 4 bases; bases with no gene match: 3. CDR3 DNA sequence: TGTGCCAGCAGCTCCGGGACAGGGGCCAATGAGCAGTTCTTC. This encodes CASSSGTGANEQFF.

The genes are TRBV29-1 and TRBJ2-1; maybe TRBD1 (7 bases). V lost 3 bases, J lost 7 bases, and 22 bases lay in between. The CDR3 length is 16 residues. Germline CDR1 SQVTM, CDR2 ANQGSEA. The chain's CDR3 is CSVDSGGDSGRNEQFF. CDR3 DNA sequence: TGCAGCGTTGATTCGGGCGGGGACAGTGGCAGGAATGAGCAGTTCTTC.

The chain has TRBV7-9 and TRBJ2-2; D remains unclear. Trimming shortened V by 5 bases and J by 6 bases, and 16 bases separated the two germline ends. Germline values: CDR1 SEHNR, CDR2 FQNEAQ (reference sequence). The CDR3 is 15 residues long. DNA for the CDR3: TGTGCCAGCAGCCAAACTGCCGGGTGGGCCGGGGAGCTGTTTTTT. It translates to CASSQTAGWAGELFF.

The gene calls are TRBV18 and TRBJ1-1; TRBD1 agrees at 8 bases. Per the germline V gene, CDR1 is KGHSH and CDR2 is LQKENI. Trimming cost V 6 bases and J 4 bases; bases outside gene matches: 13. This CDR3 spans 16 amino acids. CDR3 in amino acids: CASSQQGAGGGTEAFF. The CDR3 DNA follows: TGTGCCAGCTCCCAGCAGGGGGCGGGAGGGGGCACTGAAGCTTTCTTT.

The genes are TRBV5-4 and TRBJ2-5; 7 positions match TRBD1. V dropped 2 bases and J dropped 1; count of bases not matched to a gene: 14. CDR3 size: 18 residues. From germline, CDR1 is SGHNT and CDR2 YYREEE (reference sequence). In DNA, the CDR3 is TGTGCCAGCAGCTTAAGGAGTAGTAGGGGGCTGATCCAAGAGACCCAGTACTTC. Amino acids: CASSLRSSRGLIQETQYF.

CDR3 region: CASSSGTSGTTGELFF. As DNA, the CDR3 is TGTGCCAGCAGTTCCGGGACTAGCGGGACCACCGGGGAGCTGTTTTTT. The chain joins TRBV28 to TRBJ2-2, with TRBD2 matching over 13 bases. The length of the CDR3 is 16 residues. V lost 4 bases, J lost 4 bases, and 3 bases stayed unmatched. Per the germline V gene, CDR1 is MDHEN and CDR2 is SYDVKM.

V usage is TRBV9 and J usage is TRBJ2-5; perhaps TRBD2 as D (6 bases). The CDR3 spans 16 residues. Germline V gives CDR1 SGDLS, CDR2 YYNGEE. Trimming removed 0 bases from V and 2 bases from J, with 14 bases in between. CDR3 residues: CASSVAGGGGQETQYF. For the CDR3, the DNA is TGTGCCAGCAGCGTAGCCGGGGGAGGAGGGCAAGAGACCCAGTACTTC.

The rearrangement links TRBV9 to TRBJ2-3; TRBD2 matches at 10 bases. Trimming took 3 bases from V and 4 from J; bases not matched to a gene: 8. Germline lookup yields CDR1 SGDLS and CDR2 YYNGEE. This CDR3 region has 16 residues. In nucleotides, the CDR3 is TGTGCCAGCAGCGCCCGAACTAGCGGGACCGCAGATACGCAGTATTTT. As protein: CASSARTSGTADTQYF.

This clone was seen only once. The V call is TRBV19, the J call TRBJ2-2; no reliable D call. CDR1 and CDR2 (germline): LNHDA, SQIVND (reference sequence). V was cut by 3 bases and J by 5 bases, with 7 bases left in between. CDR3 size: 13 residues. In nucleotides, the CDR3 is TGTGCCAGTAGTATTTATTCGACCGGGGAGCTGTTTTTT. Protein sequence: CASSIYSTGELFF. Full variable domain (missing parts from reference TRBV19 and TRBJ2-2): DGGITQSPKYLFRKEGQNVTLSCEQNLNHDAMYWYRQDPGQGLRLIYYSQIVNDFQKGDIAEGYSVSREKKESFPLTVTSAQKNPTAFYLCASSIYSTGELFFGEGSRLTVL.

This clone was found a few times. V is TRBV13 and J is TRBJ2-1; a weak D match, TRBD2 (6 bases). V was cut by 5 bases and J by 2 bases, with 13 bases left in between. CDR3 length: 15 residues. The germline gives CDR1 PRHDT, CDR2 FYEKMQ (reference sequence). The chain's CDR3 is CASSKTGTPYNEQFF. CDR3 nucleotide sequence: TGTGCCAGCAGCAAAACCGGGACTCCCTACAATGAGCAGTTCTTC.

The rearrangement links TRBV27 to TRBJ2-7, with D uncertain. The germline gives CDR1 MNHEY, CDR2 SMNVEV (reference sequence). The CDR3 has 14 residues. The V end was cut by 3 bases, the J end by 2 bases, with 11 bases between. CDR3 protein: CASSFSAGTYEQYF. In nucleotides, the CDR3 is TGTGCCAGCAGTTTTTCCGCAGGAACCTACGAGCAGTACTTC.

V is TRBV7-9 and J is TRBJ1-5; D gene ambiguous. This CDR3 region has 12 residues. The germline gives CDR1 SEHNR, CDR2 FQNEAQ (reference sequence). V shed 5 bases and J shed 12 bases, with 14 bases lying between them. The CDR3 protein is CASSHSTGSQHF. CDR3 nucleotide sequence: TGTGCCAGCAGCCATTCCACGGGGAGCCAGCATTTT.

The chain combines TRBV7-9 with TRBJ1-2; the D is unclear. V was trimmed by 1 base and J by 2 bases, leaving 8 bases between them. The CDR3 totals 14 residues. Germline V lookup: CDR1 SEHNR, CDR2 FQNEAQ (reference sequence). In nucleotides, the CDR3 is TGTGCCAGCAGCTTAGGACTCCAAAACTATGGCTACACCTTC. This translates into CASSLGLQNYGYTF.